The source of this T cell receptor beta chain is a study of T cells after yellow fever vaccination. Overall study results and limits: High-abundance clonotypes from the bulk population could contaminate FACS-sorted repertoires. Among all clonotypes, a small share was observed in both CD4 and CD8 compartments.

The authors made TCR cDNA by 5'RACE template switching, adding a universal primer site and UMIs. TCRdb passed the 5' RACE reads through MiXCR, listing each CDR3 protein once. Found here are some 340,000 distinct CDR3 sequences, over 8.5% of them singletons; the top ten hold roughly 3%. This clonotype was observed many times. Its matching antigen is unknown. The CDR3 runs to 16 residues. CDR1 and CDR2 from the germline V gene are ENHRY and SYGVKD. V lost 4 bases to trimming and J lost 7 bases; unmatched junction nucleotides: 10. The sample was CD4+ T cells sorted from PBMCs, taken 45 days after the yellow fever booster vaccination. The rearrangement uses TRBV10-3 and TRBJ2-1, with TRBD2 matching 10 bases. The source is a man aged 18 to 29 who received the YFV17D yellow fever vaccine. The CDR3 protein is CAISGQSGGALNEQFF. The DNA of the CDR3 is TGTGCCATCAGTGGCCAAAGCGGGGGGGCCCTGAATGAGCAGTTCTTC.